Listed here are 17 T cell receptor beta chains from one sample, sequenced in a study of cytomegalovirus exposure and HLA in healthy donors. The PCR had 60 Vbeta and 13 Jbeta primers. Profiling relied on immunoSEQ multiplex PCR, and the TCRdb table lists in-frame clones only, not all of them. The data contain around 80,000 clones, over 60% of them seen just once; the ten biggest clones take up 4.4%. The source material was PBMCs. These receptors all stem from a male donor in good health and CMV-seropositive.

V and J are TRBV2 and TRBJ1-4; D is perhaps TRBD1 (6 bases). The CDR3 has 15 amino acids. Germline CDR1 and CDR2: SNHLY and FYNNEI. V was clipped by 8 bases and J by 2 bases, with 15 bases between them. In DNA form, the CDR3 reads TGTGCCAGCCTTAAACAGGGAGTCACTAATGAAAAACTGTTTTTT. Its translation: CASLKQGVTNEKLFF.

The gene calls are TRBV19 and TRBJ1-3; no definite D call. V was shortened by 7 bases and J by 0 bases, with 13 bases between the two germline ends. Germline values: CDR1 LNHDA, CDR2 SQIVND (reference sequence). This CDR3 spans 15 amino acids. The CDR3 DNA reads as TGTGCCAGTATCAACACCGTTCACTCTGGAAACACCATATATTTT. It encodes CASINTVHSGNTIYF.

The CDR3 DNA sequence: TGTGCCAGCAGCTTGGGACAGGGGGGGGCTTTTTATCAGCCCCAGCATTTT. Protein sequence: CASSLGQGGAFYQPQHF. V and J are TRBV5-6 and TRBJ1-5, with 9 bases fitting TRBD1. This CDR3 spans 17 amino acids. The V gene's germline CDR1 is SGHDT and CDR2 YYEEEE. Losses at the gene ends were 0 bases for V and 5 bases for J; bases not matched to a gene: 9.

This clone is medium-sized by share. This chain connects TRBV14 to TRBJ2-5; D not resolved. V dropped 2 bases and J dropped 5 bases, with 6 bases sitting between them. The CDR3 is made up of 12 amino acids. CDR1 SGHDN and CDR2 FVKESK come from the germline V gene. The CDR3 loop is CASSQYRETQYF. In DNA, the CDR3 is TGTGCCAGCAGCCAATACCGGGAGACCCAGTACTTC.

V is TRBV9 and J is TRBJ1-2, with 10 bases identical to TRBD1. V lost 0 bases to trimming and J lost 8 bases; unmatched junction nucleotides: 10. The CDR3 has 16 amino acids. Germline CDR1 is SGDLS and CDR2 is YYNGEE. CDR3 in DNA: TGTGCCAGCAGCGTAGACTCCAGGGACAGGGGAAAGGGCTACACCTTC. It encodes CASSVDSRDRGKGYTF.

This rearrangement joins TRBV7-3 to TRBJ2-2; TRBD2 agrees at 13 bases. Per the germline V gene, CDR1 is SGHTA and CDR2 is FQGTGA. CDR3 length: 17 residues. Unmatched junction bases numbered 7, after V lost 3 bases and J lost 6 bases. The CDR3 protein is CASSLGGLAGSSGELFF. The CDR3 coding sequence is TGTGCCAGCAGCTTGGGGGGACTAGCGGGATCCTCCGGGGAGCTGTTTTTT. The variable domain in full, completed from reference TRBV7-3 and TRBJ2-2, reads GAGVSQTPSNKVTEKGKYVELRCDPISGHTALYWYRQSLGQGPEFLIYFQGTGAADDSGLPNDRFFAVRPEGSVSTLKIQRTERGDSAVYLCASSLGGLAGSSGELFFGEGSRLTVL.

The gene calls are TRBV19 and TRBJ1-2, with unresolved D. Germline V gene lookup returns CDR1 LNHDA and CDR2 SQIVND (reference sequence). Trimming removed 5 bases at V and 1 base at J, with 8 bases between. The CDR3 runs to 13 residues. The CDR3 sequence is CASSFGVNYGYTF. DNA of the CDR3: TGTGCCAGTAGTTTCGGGGTTAACTATGGCTACACCTTC.

This clone was picked up a small number of times. The chain carries TRBV30 and TRBJ1-6; TRBD1 matches 9 bases. The trim removed 4 bases at V and 8 bases at J, leaving 6 bases unmatched. CDR3 length: 14 amino acids. Per germline, CDR1 GTSNPN and CDR2 SVGIG (reference sequence). The CDR3 DNA sequence: TGTGCCTGGAACCCGGGACAGGGCTATTCACCCCTCCACTTT. Translated, it gives CAWNPGQGYSPLHF.

In its sample, this clone was seen a few times. The chain combines TRBV18 with TRBJ2-3, with 8 bases fitting TRBD2. Germline V CDR1 and CDR2: KGHSH, LQKENI. J was trimmed by 3 bases and V by 3 bases; bases with no gene match: 5. The CDR3 is made up of 15 amino acids. The CDR3 loop is CASSPGLGGTDTQYF. CDR3 DNA: TGTGCCAGCTCACCGGGACTAGGTGGAACAGATACGCAGTATTTT.

The chain employs TRBV30 and TRBJ2-2; 7 bases map to TRBD2. Germline trimming cut 3 bases from V and 5 bases from J; bases unmatched to any gene: 9. Germline V CDR1 and CDR2: GTSNPN, SVGIG (reference sequence). The CDR3 contains 15 residues. CDR3 region: CAWRPRGGLTGELFF. The CDR3 region has the DNA TGTGCCTGGAGACCGCGGGGAGGGCTTACCGGGGAGCTGTTTTTT.

This clone has more than one count but fewer than ten. The chain links TRBV4-2 to TRBJ2-5; TRBD2 agrees at 8 bases. The DNA end is a closer match to TRBJ2-7, so the J assignment may be wrong. The germline V gene has CDR1 LGHNA and CDR2 YNFKEQ. This CDR3 is 15 amino acids long. The CDR3 coding sequence is TGTGCCAGCAGCCCAAGAGAGGGTAGCGGGACCGAGCAGTACTTC. Its protein is CASSPREGSGTEQYF.

The chain employs TRBV27 and TRBJ2-7, with 10 bases lining up with TRBD1. J was trimmed by 3 bases and V by 2 bases; bases with no gene match: 1. Germline assignment: CDR1 MNHEY and CDR2 SMNVEV (reference sequence). This CDR3 comprises 14 residues. The CDR3 spells CASSLRDRGYEQYF. The CDR3 coding sequence is TGTGCCAGCAGTTTAAGGGACAGGGGCTACGAGCAGTACTTC.

There are a few counts of this clone. The chain's CDR3 is CASARGTSGANVLTF. The CDR3 region has the DNA TGTGCCAGCGCGAGGGGGACGTCTGGGGCCAACGTCCTGACTTTC. This chain joins TRBV2 and TRBJ2-6; TRBD1 is a possible D gene (6 bases). CDR3 length equals 15 residues. The V end lost 8 bases, the J end lost 1 base, and 12 bases lay between the germline ends. CDR1 SNHLY and CDR2 FYNNEI come from the germline V gene.

There are a few counts of this clone. The rearrangement links TRBV7-9 to TRBJ2-2, with D possibly being TRBD1 (5 bases). Trimming left V 5 bases short and J 7 bases short, with 17 bases between. CDR3 length equals 15 residues. Germline V gene data show CDR1 as SEHNR and CDR2 as FQNEAQ (reference sequence). The CDR3 sequence is CASSHPREISGELFF. CDR3 DNA sequence: TGTGCCAGCAGCCACCCCAGGGAAATAAGCGGGGAGCTGTTTTTT.

This clone was counted between two and nine times. The V and J genes are TRBV6-1 and TRBJ1-5, with D tentatively TRBD1 (5 bases). CDR3 length: 14 residues. V shed 3 bases and J shed 3 bases, with 9 bases lying between them. The germline gives CDR1 MNHNS, CDR2 SASEGT. This CDR3 reads CASSESGINQPQHF. In DNA form, the CDR3 reads TGTGCCAGCAGTGAGTCAGGGATCAATCAGCCCCAGCATTTT.

This clone was seen only a few times. The chain has TRBV6-6 and TRBJ2-5; 7 bases fit TRBD1. The CDR3 length is 16 residues. Germline V gives CDR1 MNHNY, CDR2 SVGAGI (reference sequence). V shed 3 bases and J 5 bases; nucleotides not matched to a gene: 12. CDR3: CASSYPTGSAWETQYF. The CDR3 DNA follows: TGTGCCAGCAGTTATCCGACAGGGTCGGCGTGGGAGACCCAGTACTTC.

The chain joins TRBV2 to TRBJ2-2; D ambiguous. The length of the CDR3 is 13 residues. Trimming removed 10 bases at V and 6 bases at J, with 15 bases between. Germline V gives CDR1 SNHLY, CDR2 FYNNEI. The CDR3 here is CATSKLSAGELFF. CDR3 sequence (DNA): TGTGCCACCTCGAAGCTATCCGCCGGGGAGCTGTTTTTT.